This is a list of T cell receptor beta chains from one sample in a study of blood T cell repertoires in COVID-19. Sequencing was performed with immunoSEQ multiplex PCR; in TCRdb, only in-frame clones are kept and a portion is missing. Of 250,000 to 300,000 clones detected, about 88% appear once; the ten largest clones hold 11%. The sequencing sample was made of peripheral blood. The receptors derive from a woman in her twenties or thirties with COVID-19, enrolled during active disease. The CDR3 runs from the conserved cysteine through the conserved F or W. The order of the fields is CDR3 protein, V gene, J gene.

CDR3: CASSYGTGVYF
V: TRBV12-3/TRBV12-4
J: TRBJ2-4

CDR3: CASSGVTQETQYF
V: TRBV6-1
J: TRBJ2-5

CDR3: CASSYQGTREAFF
V: TRBV6-5
J: TRBJ1-1

CDR3: CASTGGRFTEAFF
V: TRBV19
J: TRBJ1-1

CDR3: CASSYPRQGWGYGYTF
V: TRBV6-5
J: TRBJ1-2

CDR3: CAWSHPGRFQPQHF
V: TRBV30
J: TRBJ1-5

CDR3: CASSEDAVNYGYTF
V: TRBV6-1
J: TRBJ1-2

CDR3: CASSRPGVLGANVLTF
V: TRBV7-2
J: TRBJ2-6

CDR3: CASSLVNNEQFF
V: TRBV11-2
J: TRBJ2-1

CDR3: CASSTQIRGNNQPQHF
V: TRBV6-2/TRBV6-3
J: TRBJ1-5

CDR3: CASSSSDRLLPPVF
V: TRBV7-9
J: TRBJ2-7

CDR3: CASSWDYSYEQYF
V: TRBV12-3/TRBV12-4
J: TRBJ2-7

CDR3: CASRTESYEQYF
V: TRBV12-3/TRBV12-4
J: TRBJ2-7

CDR3: CASSYPRRSGSPSHEQYF
V: TRBV6-2/TRBV6-3
J: TRBJ2-7

CDR3: CASSLSGVGGDTQYF
V: TRBV28
J: TRBJ2-3

CDR3: CASSLDRGNTEAFF
V: TRBV9
J: TRBJ1-1

CDR3: CATSQRRNTEAFF
V: TRBV15
J: TRBJ1-1

CDR3: CAWDRRLTTNEKLFF
V: TRBV30
J: TRBJ1-4

CDR3: CASSVGIGGRAYNEQFF
V: TRBV9
J: TRBJ2-1

CDR3: CASSLLGLQSEAFF
V: TRBV28
J: TRBJ1-1

CDR3: CASSQEGQGAIGYTF
V: TRBV4-3
J: TRBJ1-2

CDR3: CASTRGANTGELFF
V: TRBV19
J: TRBJ2-2

CDR3: CASSSNRGSNEKLFF
V: TRBV21-1
J: TRBJ1-4

CDR3: CASSSARISYEQYF
V: TRBV7-2
J: TRBJ2-7

CDR3: CASSPVNEQFF
V: TRBV6-5
J: TRBJ2-1

CDR3: CASSLDWGQGKNIQYF
V: TRBV7-2
J: TRBJ2-4

CDR3: CASSWTMASGYNEQFF
V: TRBV27
J: TRBJ2-1

CDR3: CASSLGGNEKLFF
V: TRBV18
J: TRBJ1-4

CDR3: CSVGHNEQFF
V: TRBV29-1
J: TRBJ2-1

CDR3: CASSPRLAGSSTDTQYF
V: TRBV5-1
J: TRBJ2-3

CDR3: CASNSRGKEKLFF
V: TRBV7-9
J: TRBJ1-4

CDR3: CASIAPGQGISGANVLTF
V: TRBV7-9
J: TRBJ2-6

CDR3: CATKREAIGELFF
V: TRBV2
J: TRBJ2-2

CDR3: CASSVVGGDYNEQFF
V: TRBV7-9
J: TRBJ2-1

CDR3: CASSSVETQYF
V: TRBV3-1/TRBV3-2
J: TRBJ2-5

CDR3: CASSRVPPGELFF
V: TRBV6-5
J: TRBJ2-2

CDR3: CASSYDRHFSNQPQHF
V: TRBV6-2/TRBV6-3
J: TRBJ1-5

CDR3: CASSEARLSTDTQYF
V: TRBV2
J: TRBJ2-3

CDR3: CASSRRTSGSAYEQYF
V: TRBV28
J: TRBJ2-7

CDR3: CAWVRQGAFGANVLTF
V: TRBV30
J: TRBJ2-6

CDR3: CASSLYSGRAADTQYF
V: TRBV6-2/TRBV6-3
J: TRBJ2-3

CDR3: CASSPPVNRGAEAFF
V: TRBV18
J: TRBJ1-1

CDR3: CASSLYGVGLQNTEAFF
V: TRBV28
J: TRBJ1-1

CDR3: CASSLPQRGLNTEAFF
V: TRBV7-8
J: TRBJ1-1

CDR3: CASSLTGLPQHF
V: TRBV12-3/TRBV12-4
J: TRBJ1-5

CDR3: CASSRLQGGNEKLFF
V: TRBV3-1/TRBV3-2
J: TRBJ1-4

CDR3: CASSLGQAVVNEKLFF
V: TRBV5-1
J: TRBJ1-4

CDR3: CASSFISTYGYTF
V: TRBV7-9
J: TRBJ1-2

CDR3: CASSAGTSGINEQFF
V: TRBV7-7
J: TRBJ2-1

CDR3: CASSYSTSNYGYTF
V: TRBV6-6
J: TRBJ1-2

CDR3: CASSLSTNSYNEQFF
V: TRBV5-4
J: TRBJ2-1

CDR3: CATSDAGTAQEKLFF
V: TRBV24-1
J: TRBJ1-4

CDR3: CASSQPTSGRGNNEQFF
V: TRBV4-1
J: TRBJ2-1

CDR3: CATTPGGSPLHF
V: TRBV10-3
J: TRBJ1-6

CDR3: CASKNRVADTQYF
V: TRBV2
J: TRBJ2-3